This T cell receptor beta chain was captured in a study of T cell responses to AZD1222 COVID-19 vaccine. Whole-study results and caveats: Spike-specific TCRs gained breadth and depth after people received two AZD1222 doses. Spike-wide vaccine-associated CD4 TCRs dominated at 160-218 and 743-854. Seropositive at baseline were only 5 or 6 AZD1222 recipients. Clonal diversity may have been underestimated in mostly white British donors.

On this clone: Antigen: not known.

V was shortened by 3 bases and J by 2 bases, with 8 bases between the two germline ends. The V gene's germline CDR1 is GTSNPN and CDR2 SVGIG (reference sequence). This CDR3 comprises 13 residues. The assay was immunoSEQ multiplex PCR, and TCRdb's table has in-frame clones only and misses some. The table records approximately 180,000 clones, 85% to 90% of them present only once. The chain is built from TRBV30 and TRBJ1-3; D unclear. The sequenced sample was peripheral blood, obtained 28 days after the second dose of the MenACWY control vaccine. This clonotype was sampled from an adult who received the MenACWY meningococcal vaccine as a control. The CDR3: CAWRQTPGNTIYF. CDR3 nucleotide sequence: TGTGCCTGGAGACAGACTCCTGGAAACACCATATATTTT.